This TCR beta chain stems from a study of graft-versus-host responses after intestinal transplantation. Study background: For two to four years after anti-thymocyte globulin induction, all recipients took tacrolimus and steroids.

TCRdb keeps only in-frame clones here, not all; method: immunoSEQ multiplex PCR. The sample has 14,000 or so clones; roughly a third are singletons. Plates contained around 200,000 CFSE-labeled responder cells and around 200,000 irradiated, violet-dye-labeled stimulator cells. There are a few counts of this clone. Sequenced here: alloreactive CD4+ T cells from a mixed lymphocyte reaction culture, sampled before intestinal transplant. Described subset: CFSE-low proliferating T cells sorted from roughly 6-day pre-transplant mixed lymphocyte reaction (GvH or HvG direction). This TCR derives from a human patient who received an intestinal transplant.

CDR3 in amino acids: CASSRSGVSYEQYF. The CDR3 region has the DNA TGCGCCAGCAGCCGTAGCGGGGTCTCCTACGAGCAGTACTTC. The chain couples TRBV4-3 to TRBJ2-7; TRBD2 aligns across 8 bases. Germline loops: CDR1 LGHNA, CDR2 YSLEER. Trimming at V came to 4 bases and at J to 0 bases, leaving 2 bases not matched to a gene. The CDR3 is 14 amino acids.